The 29 T cell receptor beta chains presented below share a single source sample, sequenced in a study of PD-L1 blockade in urothelial cancer. TCRdb's copy holds only in-frame clones and misses some; the assay was immunoSEQ multiplex PCR. In the table there are 50,000 or so clones, 70% to 90% of which are singletons. Time point in this sample: peripheral blood 6 weeks after treatment start. Source: PBMCs, taken around atezolizumab (anti-PD-L1) treatment. These receptors were taken from a man aged 55-75 years with urothelial cancer.

The chain joins TRBV5-6 to TRBJ2-1; unclear D gene. CDR3 size: 15 residues. Trimming shortened V by 2 bases and J by 2 bases, and 11 bases separated the two germline ends. Germline V gene sequence: CDR1 SGHDT, CDR2 YYEEEE. The DNA of the CDR3 is TGTGCCAGCAGCTTTTGGAGAGATACCTACAATGAGCAGTTCTTC. Translation gives CASSFWRDTYNEQFF.

The chain carries TRBV18 and TRBJ2-3, with 7 bases fitting TRBD1. Germline V lookup: CDR1 KGHSH, CDR2 LQKENI. V trimming: 3 bases; J trimming: 2 bases; junction bases outside the gene matches: 11. This CDR3 has 17 amino acids. In nucleotides, the CDR3 is TGTGCCAGCTCACCCTTCGAAGACAGGGCAATCACAGATACGCAGTATTTT. Amino acids: CASSPFEDRAITDTQYF. Drawing the rest from reference TRBV18 and TRBJ2-3, the complete variable domain is NAGVMQNPRHLVRRRGQEARLRCSPMKGHSHVYWYRQLPEEGLKFMVYLQKENIIDESGMPKERFSAEFPKEGPSILRIQQVVRGDSAAYFCASSPFEDRAITDTQYFGPGTRLTVL.

The count of this clone is one. The chain is built from TRBV7-9 and TRBJ2-3; TRBD2 agrees at 13 bases. The J segment lost 3 bases and the V segment lost 4 bases, leaving 7 bases of the junction unmatched. CDR3 length equals 17 residues. Germline V gene lookup returns CDR1 SEHNR and CDR2 FQNEAQ (reference sequence). Here the CDR3 reads CASSSGLAGTRTDTQYF. CDR3 DNA: TGTGCCAGCAGCTCGGGACTAGCGGGGACTAGGACAGATACGCAGTATTTT.

This chain joins TRBV9 and TRBJ2-2; TRBD2 agrees at 7 bases. This CDR3 has 14 residues. Germline CDR1 is SGDLS and CDR2 is YYNGEE. V shed 1 base and J 5 bases; nucleotides not matched to a gene: 2. The CDR3 is CASSVNGGTGELFF. CDR3 bases: TGTGCCAGCAGCGTAAACGGGGGGACCGGGGAGCTGTTTTTT.

The chain uses TRBV7-9 and TRBJ2-5, with 7 bases fitting TRBD2. The CDR3 consists of 14 residues. J lost 2 bases, V lost 7 bases, and 7 bases had no gene match. Germline CDR1 SEHNR, CDR2 FQNEAQ (reference sequence). The CDR3 loop is CASNGTTKQETQYF. CDR3 in DNA: TGTGCCAGCAACGGGACTACCAAACAAGAGACCCAGTACTTC.

The CDR3: CASSESDSRSDTQYF. The CDR3 coding sequence is TGCGCCAGCAGTGAGTCAGACAGTAGGTCAGATACGCAGTATTTT. The chain uses TRBV10-1 and TRBJ2-3; weak D call: TRBD1 (5 bases). The germline gives CDR1 WNHNN, CDR2 SYGVQD (reference sequence). CDR3 length equals 15 residues. V lost 0 bases to trimming and J lost 4 bases, with 11 bases between them.

The rearrangement joins TRBV11-1 to TRBJ2-1, with a tentative D call TRBD2 (6 bases). This CDR3 has 14 amino acids. Germline V gene sequence: CDR1 SGHAT, CDR2 FQDESV (reference sequence). Trimming left V 3 bases short and J 5 bases short, with 11 bases between. The CDR3 sequence is CASSFYGTHNEQFF. The CDR3, as DNA: TGTGCCAGCAGCTTTTACGGGACTCACAATGAGCAGTTCTTC.

The chain couples TRBV19 to TRBJ1-6; 10 bases match TRBD1. With 3 bases clipped from V and 10 bases from J, the junction kept 6 bases outside the gene matches. The germline V gene has CDR1 LNHDA and CDR2 SQIVND (reference sequence). CDR3 length: 15 amino acids. For the CDR3, the DNA is TGTGCCAGTAGTATGGGGGACAGGGGTGGATCACCCCTCCACTTT. Translating gives CASSMGDRGGSPLHF.

The rearrangement joins TRBV9 to TRBJ2-2; TRBD1 might be the D (6 bases). This CDR3 region has 15 residues. Germline CDR1 and CDR2: SGDLS and YYNGEE. Deletions cut 2 bases from V and 6 bases from J, with 14 bases between. Here the CDR3 reads CASSVDVRGPGELFF. In DNA, the CDR3 is TGTGCCAGCAGCGTCGACGTCAGGGGCCCCGGGGAGCTGTTTTTT.

This clone was seen only once. This rearrangement joins TRBV10-3 to TRBJ2-1; no clear D gene. This CDR3 contains 14 residues. Trimming stripped 2 bases from V and 4 bases from J, with 9 bases between. Germline assignment: CDR1 ENHRY and CDR2 SYGVKD. The CDR3, as DNA: TGTGCCATCAGTGAGGCGACTGGATACAATGAGCAGTTCTTC. This sequence encodes CAISEATGYNEQFF.

The CDR3 region is CASSILTSGHYNEQFF. The CDR3 coding sequence is TGTGCCAGTAGTATCTTGACTAGCGGGCACTACAATGAGCAGTTCTTC. The chain couples TRBV19 to TRBJ2-1, with 10 nucleotides matching TRBD2. V gave up 3 bases and J gave up 3 bases; unmatched junction bases: 5. CDR1 and CDR2 (germline): LNHDA, SQIVND (reference sequence). CDR3 size: 16 residues.

The chain couples TRBV10-1 to TRBJ2-7; 7 bases line up with TRBD1. The V segment lost 3 bases and the J segment 2 bases; nucleotides outside the gene matches: 4. CDR3 length equals 14 residues. From germline, CDR1 is WNHNN and CDR2 SYGVQD (reference sequence). CDR3 loop: CASSETGVPYEQYF. The CDR3, as DNA: TGCGCCAGCAGTGAAACAGGGGTCCCCTACGAGCAGTACTTC.

The V gene is TRBV6-5, the J gene TRBJ1-2, with D perhaps TRBD1 (6 bases). V was shortened by 4 bases and J by 5 bases, with 11 bases between the two germline ends. The CDR3 consists of 13 residues. Germline V lookup: CDR1 MNHEY, CDR2 SVGAGI. In DNA, the CDR3 is TGTGCCAGCAGTTTTGAGGGGGTATATGGCTACACCTTC. It is translated as CASSFEGVYGYTF.

The rearrangement links TRBV28 to TRBJ1-5; tentatively, D is TRBD1 (6 bases). V was shortened by 6 bases and J by 4 bases, with 10 bases between the two germline ends. Germline values: CDR1 MDHEN, CDR2 SYDVKM. The CDR3 contains 13 residues. CDR3 in amino acids: CASRRDRNQPQHF. DNA of the CDR3: TGTGCCAGCAGACGAGACAGGAATCAGCCCCAGCATTTT.

This chain connects TRBV7-6 to TRBJ1-1, with 8 bases aligning to TRBD1. V dropped 4 bases and J dropped 6; count of bases not matched to a gene: 10. The CDR3 contains 15 residues. CDR1 is SGHVS, CDR2 FNYEAQ, per germline. This CDR3 is CASSSHTGTGPEAFF. The DNA for the CDR3 is TGTGCCAGCAGCTCGCATACCGGGACAGGCCCTGAAGCTTTCTTT.

V usage is TRBV30 and J usage is TRBJ1-5; a possible D gene is TRBD1 (5 bases). The CDR3 spans 15 residues. Trimming took off 1 base at V and 5 bases at J, with 15 bases between the two ends. Germline values: CDR1 GTSNPN, CDR2 SVGIG (reference sequence). CDR3 residues: CAWSGGQGRHQPQHF. The CDR3 nucleotides read TGTGCCTGGAGTGGCGGACAAGGGCGTCATCAGCCCCAGCATTTT.

The count of this clone is one. The CDR3 loop is CASSQAGTDTQYF. The CDR3, as DNA: TGCGCCAGCAGCCAGGCCGGCACAGATACGCAGTATTTT. The chain is built from TRBV4-1 and TRBJ2-3; the D is unclear. V was clipped by 3 bases and J by 1 base, with 5 bases between them. The CDR3 totals 13 residues. In germline, CDR1 is MGHRA, CDR2 YSYEKL.

This clone was recorded only once. This chain joins TRBV28 and TRBJ1-1, with 9 bases identical to TRBD1. The CDR3 runs 16 residues. CDR1 MDHEN and CDR2 SYDVKM come from the germline V gene. V dropped 6 bases and J dropped 7; count of bases not matched to a gene: 15. CDR3 bases: TGTGCCAGCAGACCGCGGGACAGGGATATCGGGGGTGAAGCTTTCTTT. It encodes CASRPRDRDIGGEAFF.

The chain has TRBV28 and TRBJ1-1; 7 nucleotides match TRBD1. Trimming at V came to 6 bases and at J to 4 bases, leaving 5 bases not matched to a gene. Germline lookup yields CDR1 MDHEN and CDR2 SYDVKM. This CDR3 spans 13 amino acids. This chain's CDR3 is CASRRDRVTEAFF. The CDR3 bases are TGTGCCAGCAGACGAGACAGGGTCACTGAAGCTTTCTTT. The whole variable domain, remainder taken from reference TRBV28 and TRBJ1-1, is DVKVTQSSRYLVKRTGEKVFLECVQDMDHENMFWYRQDPGLGLRLIYFSYDVKMKEKGDIPEGYSVSREKKERFSLILESASTNQTSMYLCASRRDRVTEAFFGQGTRLTVV.

The V call is TRBV2, the J call TRBJ2-3, with 11 bases lining up with TRBD2. The CDR3 contains 16 residues. Germline values: CDR1 SNHLY, CDR2 FYNNEI. The ends lost 6 bases at V and 10 bases at J; junction bases unmatched: 15. The CDR3 reads CASRTVVAGGLSPQYF. In nucleotides, the CDR3 is TGTGCCAGCAGAACCGTAGTAGCGGGGGGGCTTTCCCCGCAGTATTTT.

Turning to this clone: This sample also contains other DNA sequences that code for the same CDR3. V gene TRBV18 combines with J gene TRBJ1-2, with 8 bases aligning to TRBD1. This CDR3 spans 13 amino acids. Germline V gives CDR1 KGHSH, CDR2 LQKENI. Germline trimming cut 4 bases from V and 3 bases from J; bases unmatched to any gene: 1. The DNA of the CDR3 is TGTGCCAGCTCACAGGACAGGGACTATGGCTACACCTTC. It specifies CASSQDRDYGYTF.

This sequence joins TRBV5-1 and TRBJ1-1; weak D call: TRBD1 (6 bases). The germline V gene encodes CDR1 SGHRS and CDR2 YFSETQ. Trimming shortened V by 2 bases and J by 1 base, and 15 bases separated the two germline ends. CDR3 size: 16 residues. The CDR3 region has the DNA TGCGCCAGCAGCTTAAACCCCGGGACATCGAACACTGAAGCTTTCTTT. This translates into CASSLNPGTSNTEAFF.

The gene calls are TRBV11-2 and TRBJ2-5, with D perhaps matching TRBD1 (6 bases). V was shortened by 6 bases and J by 2 bases, with 10 bases between the two germline ends. The CDR3 has 13 residues. Germline CDR1 reads SGHAT; CDR2 reads FQNNGV. The CDR3 coding sequence is TGTGCCAGCAGTAGGGGGAATCAAGAGACCCAGTACTTC. It codes for CASSRGNQETQYF.

This clone was seen only a few times. The chain links TRBV11-3 to TRBJ2-1; D gene unclear. Deletions cut 4 bases from V and 7 bases from J, with 8 bases between. Germline V lookup: CDR1 SGHNT, CDR2 YENEEA. CDR3 size: 12 residues. As DNA, the CDR3 is TGTGCCAGCAGCTCCGGTCTAAATGAGCAGTTCTTC. Translated: CASSSGLNEQFF.

This rearrangement joins TRBV11-3 to TRBJ1-4; possibly TRBD1 for D (6 bases). The V gene lost 3 bases and the J gene lost 5 bases, with 10 bases spanning the gap. The CDR3 is made up of 14 amino acids. Germline V gives CDR1 SGHNT, CDR2 YENEEA. The CDR3: CASSFGQGNEKLFF. In DNA, the CDR3 is TGTGCCAGCAGCTTTGGTCAGGGGAATGAAAAACTGTTTTTT. The variable domain in full, completed from reference TRBV11-3 and TRBJ1-4, reads EAGVVQSPRYKIIEKKQPVAFWCNPISGHNTLYWYLQNLGQGPELLIRYENEEAVDDSQLPKDRFSAERLKGVDSTLKIQPAELGDSAVYLCASSFGQGNEKLFFGSGTQLSVL.

Here the CDR3 DNA reads TGTGCCAGCAGCTTAACCGGACAGGGGGCTTCTGGGGCCAACGTCCTGACTTTC. Encoded protein: CASSLTGQGASGANVLTF. The V call is TRBV7-3, the J call TRBJ2-6, with 11 bases identical to TRBD1. In germline, CDR1 is SGHTA, CDR2 FQGTGA. The length of the CDR3 is 18 residues. Unmatched junction bases numbered 2, after V lost 0 bases and J lost 1 base.

This clone was counted a single time. The V call is TRBV6-5, the J call TRBJ1-5; possible D gene TRBD1, 6 bases. Trimming took 5 bases from V and 1 from J, leaving 12 bases between them. Germline-derived CDR1 and CDR2 are MNHEY and SVGAGI. The CDR3 covers 15 residues. The CDR3 sequence: CASSRTQGSNQPQHF. The CDR3 DNA reads as TGTGCCAGCAGTCGAACACAGGGAAGCAATCAGCCCCAGCATTTT.

This chain uses TRBV28 with TRBJ2-7; a weak D match, TRBD2 (5 bases). Germline lookup yields CDR1 MDHEN and CDR2 SYDVKM. The CDR3 is 13 amino acids. V lost 4 bases and J 2 bases, leaving 9 bases between the germline ends. The chain's CDR3 is CASSYPGTYEQYF. CDR3 DNA: TGTGCCAGCAGTTACCCCGGGACCTACGAGCAGTACTTC.

V gene TRBV29-1 combines with J gene TRBJ2-2; no clear D gene. This CDR3 is 14 amino acids long. CDR1 SQVTM and CDR2 ANQGSEA come from the germline V gene. V shed 3 bases and J shed 1 base, with 9 bases lying between them. CDR3 coding DNA: TGCAGCGTTGAGACAACGCGGAACACCGGGGAGCTGTTTTTT. The encoded protein is CSVETTRNTGELFF.